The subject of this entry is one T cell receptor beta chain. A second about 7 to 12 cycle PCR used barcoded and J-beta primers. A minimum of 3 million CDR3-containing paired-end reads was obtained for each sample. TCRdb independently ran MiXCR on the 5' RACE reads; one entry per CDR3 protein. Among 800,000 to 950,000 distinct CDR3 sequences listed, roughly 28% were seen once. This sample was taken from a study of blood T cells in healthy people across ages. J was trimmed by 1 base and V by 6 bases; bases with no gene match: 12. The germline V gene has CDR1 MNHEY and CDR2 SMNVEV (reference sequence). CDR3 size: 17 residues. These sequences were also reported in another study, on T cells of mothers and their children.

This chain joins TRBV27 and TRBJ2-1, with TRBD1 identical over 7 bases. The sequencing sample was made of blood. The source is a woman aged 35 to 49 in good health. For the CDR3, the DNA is TGTGCCAGCAGACCGGCTATGGGACAGCGGTCCTACAATGAGCAGTTCTTC. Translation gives CASRPAMGQRSYNEQFF.